One and the same sample provided the 5 T cell receptor beta chains below, sequenced in a study of shared clonotypes between healthy human individuals. CD8 cells classed as naive were CD45RO-negative and positively selected for CCR7, excluding terminally differentiated effector memory CD45RA+ cells. Generated by immunoSEQ multiplex PCR, the TCRdb table keeps only in-frame clones and is missing some. Of around 550,000 clones listed, 85% to 95% are singletons. The sequenced material came from naive CD8+ T cells sorted from blood. Every receptor here comes from a woman aged 30 to 39 in good health.

The chain has TRBV5-1 and TRBJ1-3, with a tentative D call TRBD1 (5 bases). Germline values: CDR1 SGHRS, CDR2 YFSETQ. Trimming took off 4 bases at V and 0 bases at J, with 8 bases between the two ends. This CDR3 has 14 residues. The CDR3 region is CASSPRDSGNTIYF. Written as DNA, the CDR3 is TGCGCCAGCAGCCCCAGGGACTCTGGAAACACCATATATTTT. Full variable domain (remainder filled in from reference TRBV5-1 and TRBJ1-3): KAGVTQTPRYLIKTRGQQVTLSCSPISGHRSVSWYQQTPGQGLQFLFEYFSETQRNKGNFPGRFSGRQFSNSRSEMNVSTLELGDSALYLCASSPRDSGNTIYFGEGSWLTVV.

This chain links TRBV7-9 with TRBJ2-5; TRBD1 is a possible D gene (6 bases). This CDR3 contains 15 residues. CDR1 and CDR2 (germline): SEHNR, FQNEAQ (reference sequence). Between the trimmed V and J ends, which lost 0 bases and 0 bases, there was a span of 8 bases. The CDR3 protein is CASSLAQGNQETQYF. CDR3 bases: TGTGCCAGCAGCTTAGCTCAGGGGAACCAAGAGACCCAGTACTTC.

The V gene is TRBV5-6, the J gene TRBJ2-1; a possible D gene is TRBD2 (5 bases). CDR1 is SGHDT and CDR2 is YYEEEE in the germline V gene. The CDR3 has 17 amino acids. Between the trimmed V and J ends, which lost 1 base and 0 bases, there was a span of 14 bases. The CDR3 coding sequence is TGTGCCAGCAGCTTGCCGACTATGGATGACTCCTACAATGAGCAGTTCTTC. Its translation: CASSLPTMDDSYNEQFF.

The V and J genes are TRBV2 and TRBJ2-5, with D hard to call. Germline V gene lookup returns CDR1 SNHLY and CDR2 FYNNEI. Trimming removed 6 bases at V and 0 bases at J, with 11 bases between. The CDR3 runs to 14 residues. DNA of the CDR3: TGTGCCAGCAGCGGGCCACCGTACCAAGAGACCCAGTACTTC. Its translation: CASSGPPYQETQYF.

The chain employs TRBV6-6 and TRBJ1-1, with D possibly being TRBD1 (6 bases). V was clipped by 2 bases and J by 4 bases, with 11 bases between them. The CDR3 totals 14 residues. From germline, CDR1 is MNHNY and CDR2 SVGAGI (reference sequence). The CDR3 coding sequence is TGTGCCAGCAGTTACACAGGGATTGGCACTGAAGCTTTCTTT. This encodes CASSYTGIGTEAFF.